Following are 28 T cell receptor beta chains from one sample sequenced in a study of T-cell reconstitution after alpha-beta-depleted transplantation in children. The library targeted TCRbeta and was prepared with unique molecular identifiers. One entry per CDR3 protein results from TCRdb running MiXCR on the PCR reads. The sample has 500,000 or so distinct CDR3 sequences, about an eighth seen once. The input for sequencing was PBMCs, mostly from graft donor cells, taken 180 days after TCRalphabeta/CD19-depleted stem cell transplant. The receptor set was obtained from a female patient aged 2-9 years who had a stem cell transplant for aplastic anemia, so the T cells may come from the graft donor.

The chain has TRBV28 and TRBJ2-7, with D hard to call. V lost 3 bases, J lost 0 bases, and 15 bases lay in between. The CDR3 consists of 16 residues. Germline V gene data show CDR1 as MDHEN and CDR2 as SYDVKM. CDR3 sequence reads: CASSFGSSLSSYEQYF. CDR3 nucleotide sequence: TGTGCCAGCAGTTTTGGGTCGAGTTTGAGCTCCTACGAGCAGTACTTC. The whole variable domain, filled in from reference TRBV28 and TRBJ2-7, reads DVKVTQSSRYLVKRTGEKVFLECVQDMDHENMFWYRQDPGLGLRLIYFSYDVKMKEKGDIPEGYSVSREKKERFSLILESASTNQTSMYLCASSFGSSLSSYEQYFGPGTRLTVT.

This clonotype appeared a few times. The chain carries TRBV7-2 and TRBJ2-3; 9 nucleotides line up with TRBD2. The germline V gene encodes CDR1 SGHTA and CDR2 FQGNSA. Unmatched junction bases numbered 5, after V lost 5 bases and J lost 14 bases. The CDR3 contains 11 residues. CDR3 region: CASSPAGGGYF. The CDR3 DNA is TGTGCCAGCAGCCCCGCGGGAGGGGGGTATTTT.

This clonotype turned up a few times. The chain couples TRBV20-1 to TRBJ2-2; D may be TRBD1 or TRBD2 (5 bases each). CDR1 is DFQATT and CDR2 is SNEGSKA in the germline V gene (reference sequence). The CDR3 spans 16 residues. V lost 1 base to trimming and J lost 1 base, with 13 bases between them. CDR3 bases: TGCAGTGCTAGAGTTTCCGGGACGGTGAACACCGGGGAGCTGTTTTTT. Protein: CSARVSGTVNTGELFF.

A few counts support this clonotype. The CDR3 region has the DNA TGCAGTGCTAGAGAACAGATTGAAGCTTTCTTT. It yields the protein CSAREQIEAFF. The gene calls are TRBV20-1 and TRBJ1-1; D gene unclear. The CDR3 spans 11 residues. In germline, CDR1 is DFQATT, CDR2 SNEGSKA (reference sequence). Trimming left V 0 bases short and J 7 bases short, with 6 bases between.

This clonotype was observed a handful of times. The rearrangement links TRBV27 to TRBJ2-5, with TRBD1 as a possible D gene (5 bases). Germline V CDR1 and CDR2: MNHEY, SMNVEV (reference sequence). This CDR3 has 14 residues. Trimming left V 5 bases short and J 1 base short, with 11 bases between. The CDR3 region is CASSPHQGQETQYF. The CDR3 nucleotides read TGTGCCAGCAGTCCCCATCAGGGCCAAGAGACCCAGTACTTC.

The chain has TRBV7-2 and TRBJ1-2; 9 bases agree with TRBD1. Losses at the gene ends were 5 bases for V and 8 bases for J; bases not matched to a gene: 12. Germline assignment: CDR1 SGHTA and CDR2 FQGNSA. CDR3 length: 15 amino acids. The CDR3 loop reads CASSPVGDRVRGYTF. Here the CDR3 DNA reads TGTGCCAGCAGCCCAGTGGGGGACAGGGTTCGGGGCTACACCTTC.

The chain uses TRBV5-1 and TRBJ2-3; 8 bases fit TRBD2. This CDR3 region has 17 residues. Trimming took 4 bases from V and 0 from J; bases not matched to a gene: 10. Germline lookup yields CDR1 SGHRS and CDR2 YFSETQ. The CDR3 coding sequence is TGCGCCAGCAGCCCCCGGACTAGCTCCTCCAGCACAGATACGCAGTATTTT. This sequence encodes CASSPRTSSSSTDTQYF.

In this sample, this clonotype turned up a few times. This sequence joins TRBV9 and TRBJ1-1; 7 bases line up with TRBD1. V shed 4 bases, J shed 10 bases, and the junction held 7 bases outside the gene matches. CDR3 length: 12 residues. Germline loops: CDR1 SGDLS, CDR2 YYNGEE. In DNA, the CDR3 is TGTGCCAGCAGCAGACAGGGAAGCGGAGCTTTCTTT. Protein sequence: CASSRQGSGAFF. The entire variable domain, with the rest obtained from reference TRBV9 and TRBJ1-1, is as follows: DSGVTQTPKHLITATGQRVTLRCSPRSGDLSVYWYQQSLDQGLQFLIQYYNGEERAKGNILERFSAQQFPDLHSELNLSSLELGDSALYFCASSRQGSGAFFGQGTRLTVV.

CDR3 loop: CASSPGTGGFNEQFF. The CDR3 DNA reads TGTGCCAGCAGCCCCGGGACAGGGGGCTTCAATGAGCAGTTCTTC. The chain uses TRBV7-8 and TRBJ2-1, with 12 bases matching TRBD1. Trimming at V came to 5 bases and at J to 6 bases, leaving 5 bases not matched to a gene. This CDR3 is 15 amino acids long. Germline V lookup: CDR1 SGHVS, CDR2 FQNEAQ.

CDR3 amino acids: CASSGLATRDEQFF. CDR3 DNA: TGTGCCAGCAGCGGACTAGCGACCAGGGATGAGCAGTTCTTC. The chain employs TRBV2 and TRBJ2-1; 9 bases are a match to TRBD2. V lost 6 bases, J lost 8 bases, and 8 bases stayed unmatched. The CDR3 covers 14 residues. Looked up from germline, CDR1 is SNHLY and CDR2 is FYNNEI.

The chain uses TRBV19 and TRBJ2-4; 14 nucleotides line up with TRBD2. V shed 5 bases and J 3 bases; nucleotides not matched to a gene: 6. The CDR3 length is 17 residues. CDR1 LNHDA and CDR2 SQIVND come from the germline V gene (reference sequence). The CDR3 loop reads CASSAGLAGVVKNIQYF. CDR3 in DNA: TGTGCCAGTAGTGCGGGACTAGCGGGAGTAGTCAAAAACATTCAGTACTTC.

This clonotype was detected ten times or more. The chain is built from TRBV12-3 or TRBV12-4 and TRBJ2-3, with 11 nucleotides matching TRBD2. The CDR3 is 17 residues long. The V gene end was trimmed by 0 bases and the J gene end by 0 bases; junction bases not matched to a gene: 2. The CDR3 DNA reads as TGTGCCAGCAGTTTAGCACTAGCGGGAGAAAGCACAGATACGCAGTATTTT. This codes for CASSLALAGESTDTQYF.

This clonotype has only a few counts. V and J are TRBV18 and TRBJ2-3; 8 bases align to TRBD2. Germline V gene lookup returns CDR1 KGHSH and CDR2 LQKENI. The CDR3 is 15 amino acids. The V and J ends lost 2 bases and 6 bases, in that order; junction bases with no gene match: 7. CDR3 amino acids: CASSPTTSARDTQYF. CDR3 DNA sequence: TGTGCCAGCTCACCAACGACTAGCGCTAGGGATACGCAGTATTTT.

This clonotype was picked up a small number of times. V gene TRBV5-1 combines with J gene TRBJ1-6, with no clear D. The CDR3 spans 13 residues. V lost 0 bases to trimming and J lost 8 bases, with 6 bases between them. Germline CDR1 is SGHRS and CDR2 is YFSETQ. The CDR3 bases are TGCGCCAGCAGCTTGGGGCAGCATTCACCCCTCCACTTT. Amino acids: CASSLGQHSPLHF.

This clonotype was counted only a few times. CDR3 bases: TGCGCCAGCAGCCAAGAAAGACTTTCAGGGGAGCTGTTTTTT. Translating it yields CASSQERLSGELFF. The chain links TRBV4-3 to TRBJ2-2; D gene unclear. Looked up from germline, CDR1 is LGHNA and CDR2 is YSLEER. The ends were cut back, 0 bases at V and 8 bases at J, with 10 bases in the middle. This CDR3 region has 14 residues.

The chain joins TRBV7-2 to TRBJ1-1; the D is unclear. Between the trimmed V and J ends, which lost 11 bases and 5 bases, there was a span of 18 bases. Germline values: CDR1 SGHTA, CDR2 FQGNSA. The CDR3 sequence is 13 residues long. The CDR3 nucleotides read TGTGCCGCGCGTGGGTCAGGAGGTACTGAAGCTTTCTTT. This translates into CAARGSGGTEAFF.

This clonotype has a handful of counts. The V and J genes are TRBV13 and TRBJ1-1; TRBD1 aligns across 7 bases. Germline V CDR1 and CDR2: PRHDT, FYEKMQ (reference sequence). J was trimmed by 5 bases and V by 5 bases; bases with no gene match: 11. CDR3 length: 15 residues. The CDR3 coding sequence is TGTGCCAGCAGCCTCAACAGGGGTTTATTAACTGAAGCTTTCTTT. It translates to CASSLNRGLLTEAFF. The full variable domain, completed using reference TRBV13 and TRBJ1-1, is AAGVIQSPRHLIKEKRETATLKCYPIPRHDTVYWYQQGPGQDPQFLISFYEKMQSDKGSIPDRFSAQQFSDYHSELNMSSLELGDSALYFCASSLNRGLLTEAFFGQGTRLTVV.

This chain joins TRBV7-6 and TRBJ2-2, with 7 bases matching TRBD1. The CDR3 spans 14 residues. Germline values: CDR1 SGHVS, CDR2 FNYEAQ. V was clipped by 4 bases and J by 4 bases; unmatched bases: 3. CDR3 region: CASSSGQSTGELFF. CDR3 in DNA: TGTGCCAGCAGCTCGGGACAGAGCACCGGGGAGCTGTTTTTT.

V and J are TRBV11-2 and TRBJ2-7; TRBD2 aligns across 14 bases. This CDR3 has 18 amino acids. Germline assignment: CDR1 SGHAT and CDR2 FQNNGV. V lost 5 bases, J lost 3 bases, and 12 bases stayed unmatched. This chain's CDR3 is CASSPFGTSGSNGYEQYF. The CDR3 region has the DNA TGTGCCAGCAGCCCCTTCGGGACTAGCGGGAGTAACGGCTACGAGCAGTACTTC.

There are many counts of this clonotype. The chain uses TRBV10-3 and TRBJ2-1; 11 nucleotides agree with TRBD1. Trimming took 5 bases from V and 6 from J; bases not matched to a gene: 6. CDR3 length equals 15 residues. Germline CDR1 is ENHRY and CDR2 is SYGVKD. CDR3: CAISSSGTGGNEQFF. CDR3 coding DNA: TGTGCCATCAGTTCCTCCGGGACAGGGGGCAATGAGCAGTTCTTC.

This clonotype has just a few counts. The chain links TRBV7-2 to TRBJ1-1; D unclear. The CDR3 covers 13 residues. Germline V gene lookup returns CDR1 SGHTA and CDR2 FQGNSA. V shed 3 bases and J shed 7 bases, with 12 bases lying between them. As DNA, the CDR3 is TGTGCCAGCAGCTTCAGGCGGGAGAGTGAAGCTTTCTTT. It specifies CASSFRRESEAFF.

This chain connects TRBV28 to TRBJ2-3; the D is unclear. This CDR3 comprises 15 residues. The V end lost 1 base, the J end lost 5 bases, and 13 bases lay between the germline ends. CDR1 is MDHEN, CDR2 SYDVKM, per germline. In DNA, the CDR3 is TGTGCCAGCAGTTTATATCAGGTGCTTAAAGATACGCAGTATTTT. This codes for CASSLYQVLKDTQYF.

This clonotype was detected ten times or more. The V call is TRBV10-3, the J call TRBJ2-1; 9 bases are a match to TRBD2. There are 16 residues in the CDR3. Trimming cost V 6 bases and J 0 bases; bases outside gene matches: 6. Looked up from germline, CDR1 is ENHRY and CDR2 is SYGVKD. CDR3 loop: CAISVLAGSSYNEQFF. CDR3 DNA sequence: TGTGCCATCAGCGTTCTAGCGGGGAGCTCCTACAATGAGCAGTTCTTC.

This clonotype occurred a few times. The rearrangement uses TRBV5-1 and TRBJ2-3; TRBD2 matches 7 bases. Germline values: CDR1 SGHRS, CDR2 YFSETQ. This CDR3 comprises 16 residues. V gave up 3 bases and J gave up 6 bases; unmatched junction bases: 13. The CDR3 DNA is TGCGCCAGCAGCTCCTTCGTCGGCGGGAGAGCCGATACGCAGTATTTT. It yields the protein CASSSFVGGRADTQYF.

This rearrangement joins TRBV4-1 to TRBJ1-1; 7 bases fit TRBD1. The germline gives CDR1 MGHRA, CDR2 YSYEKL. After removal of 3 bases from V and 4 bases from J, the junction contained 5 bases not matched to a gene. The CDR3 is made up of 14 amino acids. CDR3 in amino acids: CASSQTGWSTEAFF. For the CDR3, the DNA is TGCGCCAGCAGCCAGACAGGGTGGAGCACTGAAGCTTTCTTT.

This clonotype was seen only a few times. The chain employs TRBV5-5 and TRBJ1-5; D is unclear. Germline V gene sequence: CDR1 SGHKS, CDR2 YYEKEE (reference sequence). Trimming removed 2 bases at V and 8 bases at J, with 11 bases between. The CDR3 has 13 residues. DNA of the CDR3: TGTGCCAGCAGCTTTGGGCTGGAGGAGCCCCAGCATTTT. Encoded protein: CASSFGLEEPQHF.

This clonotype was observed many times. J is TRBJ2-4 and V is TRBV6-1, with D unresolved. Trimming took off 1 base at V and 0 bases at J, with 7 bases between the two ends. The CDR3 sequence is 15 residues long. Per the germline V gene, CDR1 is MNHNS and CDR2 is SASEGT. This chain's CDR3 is CASSEELLAKNIQYF. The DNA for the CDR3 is TGTGCCAGCAGTGAAGAGTTACTAGCCAAAAACATTCAGTACTTC.

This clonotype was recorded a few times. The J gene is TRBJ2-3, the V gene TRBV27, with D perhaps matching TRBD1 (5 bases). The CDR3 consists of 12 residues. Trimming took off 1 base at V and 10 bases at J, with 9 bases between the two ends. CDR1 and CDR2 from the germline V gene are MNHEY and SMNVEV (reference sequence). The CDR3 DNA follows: TGTGCCAGCAGTTTATTGGGGCGAGCGCAGTATTTT. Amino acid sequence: CASSLLGRAQYF.